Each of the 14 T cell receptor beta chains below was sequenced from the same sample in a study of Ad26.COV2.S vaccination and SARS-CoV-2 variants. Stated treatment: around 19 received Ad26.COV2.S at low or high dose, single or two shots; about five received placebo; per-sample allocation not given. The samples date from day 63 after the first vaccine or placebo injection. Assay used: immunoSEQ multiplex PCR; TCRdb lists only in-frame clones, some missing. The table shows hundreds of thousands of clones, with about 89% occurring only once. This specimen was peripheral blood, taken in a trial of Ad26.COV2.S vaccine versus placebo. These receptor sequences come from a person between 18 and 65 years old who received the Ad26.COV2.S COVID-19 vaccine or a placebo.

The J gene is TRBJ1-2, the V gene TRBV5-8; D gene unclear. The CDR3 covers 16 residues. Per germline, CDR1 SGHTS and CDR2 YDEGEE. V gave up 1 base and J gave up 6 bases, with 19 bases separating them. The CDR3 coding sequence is TGTGCCAGCAGCTTGATCCAGGAGGAAGGTAAACATGGCTACACCTTC. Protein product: CASSLIQEEGKHGYTF.

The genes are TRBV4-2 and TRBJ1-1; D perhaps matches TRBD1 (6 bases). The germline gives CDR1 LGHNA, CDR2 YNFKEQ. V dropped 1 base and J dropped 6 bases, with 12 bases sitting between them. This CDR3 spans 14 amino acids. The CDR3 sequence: CASSQAGVGAEAFF. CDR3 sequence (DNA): TGTGCCAGCAGCCAAGCAGGGGTGGGCGCTGAAGCTTTCTTT.

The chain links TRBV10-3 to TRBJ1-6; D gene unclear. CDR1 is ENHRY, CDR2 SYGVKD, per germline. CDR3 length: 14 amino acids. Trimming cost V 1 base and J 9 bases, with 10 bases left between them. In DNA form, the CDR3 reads TGTGCCATCAGTGAGTTCACGGGATCTTCACCCCTCCACTTT. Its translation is CAISEFTGSSPLHF.

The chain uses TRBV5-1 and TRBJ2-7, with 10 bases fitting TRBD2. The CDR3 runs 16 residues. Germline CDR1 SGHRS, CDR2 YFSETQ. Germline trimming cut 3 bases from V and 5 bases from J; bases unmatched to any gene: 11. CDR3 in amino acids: CASSSLSSGSRHEQYF. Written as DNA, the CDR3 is TGCGCCAGCAGCTCCCTCTCTAGCGGGAGTCGTCACGAGCAGTACTTC.

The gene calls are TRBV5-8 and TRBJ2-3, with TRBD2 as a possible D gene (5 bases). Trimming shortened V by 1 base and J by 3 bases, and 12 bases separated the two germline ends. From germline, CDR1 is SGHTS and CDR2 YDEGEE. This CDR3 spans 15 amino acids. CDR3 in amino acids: CASSLPRGVTDTQYF. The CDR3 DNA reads TGTGCCAGCAGCTTGCCTCGGGGAGTTACAGATACGCAGTATTTT.

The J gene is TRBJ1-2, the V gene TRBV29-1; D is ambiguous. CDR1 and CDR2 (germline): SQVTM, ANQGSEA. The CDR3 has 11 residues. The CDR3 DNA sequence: TGCAGTGCGGCGGGGAGGGATGGCTACACCTTC. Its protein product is CSAAGRDGYTF.

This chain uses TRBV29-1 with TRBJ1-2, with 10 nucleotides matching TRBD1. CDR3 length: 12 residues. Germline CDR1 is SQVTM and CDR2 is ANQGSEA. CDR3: CSVGQGSGGYTF. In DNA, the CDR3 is TGCAGTGTGGGACAGGGGAGTGGAGGCTACACCTTC.

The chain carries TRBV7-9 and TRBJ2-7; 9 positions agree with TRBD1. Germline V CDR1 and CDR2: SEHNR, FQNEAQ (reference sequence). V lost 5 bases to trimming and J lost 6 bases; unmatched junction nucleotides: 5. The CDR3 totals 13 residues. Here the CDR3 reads CASSTQGAPEQYF. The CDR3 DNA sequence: TGTGCCAGCAGCACACAGGGGGCGCCCGAGCAGTACTTC.

The CDR3 here is CATSAPWRGGMSYTF. The DNA of the CDR3 is TGTGCCACCAGTGCCCCATGGCGGGGGGGAATGAGCTACACCTTC. The chain couples TRBV24-1 to TRBJ1-2, with a possible D match to TRBD1 (5 bases). The CDR3 runs to 15 residues. With 5 bases removed from V and 9 bases from J, the gap between germline ends came to 21 bases. The germline gives CDR1 KGHDR, CDR2 SFDVKD.

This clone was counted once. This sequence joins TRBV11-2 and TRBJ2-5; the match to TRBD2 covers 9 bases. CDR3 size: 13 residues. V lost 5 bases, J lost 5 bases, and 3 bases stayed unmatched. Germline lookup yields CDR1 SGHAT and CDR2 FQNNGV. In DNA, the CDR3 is TGTGCCAGCAGCGCGGGACTAGCTGAGACCCAGTACTTC. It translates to CASSAGLAETQYF. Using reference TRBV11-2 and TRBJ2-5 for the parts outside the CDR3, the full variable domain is EAGVAQSPRYKIIEKRQSVAFWCNPISGHATLYWYQQILGQGPKLLIQFQNNGVVDDSQLPKDRFSAERLKGVDSTLKIQPAKLEDSAVYLCASSAGLAETQYFGPGTRLLVL.

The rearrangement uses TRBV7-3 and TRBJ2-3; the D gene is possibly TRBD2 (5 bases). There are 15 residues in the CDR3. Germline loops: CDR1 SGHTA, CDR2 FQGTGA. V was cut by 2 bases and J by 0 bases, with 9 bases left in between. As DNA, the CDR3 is TGTGCCAGCAGCTTAGGAGGACCAAGCACAGATACGCAGTATTTT. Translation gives CASSLGGPSTDTQYF. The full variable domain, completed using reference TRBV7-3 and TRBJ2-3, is GAGVSQTPSNKVTEKGKYVELRCDPISGHTALYWYRQSLGQGPEFLIYFQGTGAADDSGLPNDRFFAVRPEGSVSTLKIQRTERGDSAVYLCASSLGGPSTDTQYFGPGTRLTVL.

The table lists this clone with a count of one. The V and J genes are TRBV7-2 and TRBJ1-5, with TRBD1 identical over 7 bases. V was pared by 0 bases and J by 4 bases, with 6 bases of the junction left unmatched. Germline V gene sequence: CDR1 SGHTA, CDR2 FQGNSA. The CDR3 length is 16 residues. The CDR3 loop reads CASSLAGTVPNQPQHF. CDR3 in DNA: TGTGCCAGCAGCTTAGCGGGGACAGTTCCTAATCAGCCCCAGCATTTT.

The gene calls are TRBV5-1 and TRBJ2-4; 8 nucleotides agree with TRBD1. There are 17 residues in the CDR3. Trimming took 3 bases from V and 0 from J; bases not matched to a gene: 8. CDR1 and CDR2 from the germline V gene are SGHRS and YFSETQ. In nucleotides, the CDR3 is TGCGCCAGCAGCTCACCGGGACAGGTAACAGCCAAAAACATTCAGTACTTC. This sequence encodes CASSSPGQVTAKNIQYF.

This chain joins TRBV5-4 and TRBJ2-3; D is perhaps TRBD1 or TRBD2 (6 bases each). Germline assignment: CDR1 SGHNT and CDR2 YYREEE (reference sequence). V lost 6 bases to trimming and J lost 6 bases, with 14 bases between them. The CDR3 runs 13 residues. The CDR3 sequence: CASTLQGGDTQYF. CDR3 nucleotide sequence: TGTGCCAGCACCCTACAGGGAGGTGATACGCAGTATTTT.